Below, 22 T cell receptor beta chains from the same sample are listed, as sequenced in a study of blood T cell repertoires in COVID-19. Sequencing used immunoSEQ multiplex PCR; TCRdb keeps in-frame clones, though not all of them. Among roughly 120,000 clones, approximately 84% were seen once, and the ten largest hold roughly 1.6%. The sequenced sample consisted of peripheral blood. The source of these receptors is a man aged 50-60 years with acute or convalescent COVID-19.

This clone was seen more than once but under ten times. CDR3 amino acids: CASSLRGRNEQFF. The CDR3 DNA reads TGTGCCAGTTCCCTCCGGGGGAGGAATGAGCAGTTCTTC. The rearrangement uses TRBV19 and TRBJ2-1, with D perhaps matching TRBD2 (6 bases). CDR1 is LNHDA and CDR2 is SQIVND in the germline V gene (reference sequence). This CDR3 comprises 13 residues. V lost 8 bases and J 7 bases, leaving 15 bases between the germline ends.

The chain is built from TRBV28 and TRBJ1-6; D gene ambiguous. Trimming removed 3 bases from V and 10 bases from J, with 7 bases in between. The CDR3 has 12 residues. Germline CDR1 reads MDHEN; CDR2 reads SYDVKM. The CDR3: CASSFENSPLHF. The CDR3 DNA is TGTGCCAGCAGTTTCGAGAACTCACCCCTCCACTTT.

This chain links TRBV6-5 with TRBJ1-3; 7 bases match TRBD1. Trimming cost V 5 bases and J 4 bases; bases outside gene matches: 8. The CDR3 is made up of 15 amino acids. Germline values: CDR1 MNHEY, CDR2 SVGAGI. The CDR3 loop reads CASSPRGDVGNTIYF. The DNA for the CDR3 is TGTGCCAGCAGTCCCAGGGGGGACGTGGGAAACACCATATATTTT.

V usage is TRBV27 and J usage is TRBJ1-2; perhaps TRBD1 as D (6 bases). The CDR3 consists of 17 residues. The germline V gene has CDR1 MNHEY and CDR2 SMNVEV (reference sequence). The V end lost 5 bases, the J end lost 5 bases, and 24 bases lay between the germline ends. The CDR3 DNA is TGTGCCAGCAGTCTAACAGGGTTCGGGGTGAGTGGATATGGCTACACCTTC. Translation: CASSLTGFGVSGYGYTF.

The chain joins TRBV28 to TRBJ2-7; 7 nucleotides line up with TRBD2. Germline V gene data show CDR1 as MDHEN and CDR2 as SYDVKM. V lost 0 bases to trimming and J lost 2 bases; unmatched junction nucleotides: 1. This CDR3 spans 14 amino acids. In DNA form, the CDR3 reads TGTGCCAGCAGTTTATGGACTAGCCCCTACGAGCAGTACTTC. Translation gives CASSLWTSPYEQYF.

Here the CDR3 DNA reads TGTGCCAGCAGTGAATCAGGCCTCCGAGGCAATCAGCCCCAGCATTTT. Its protein product is CASSESGLRGNQPQHF. V and J are TRBV2 and TRBJ1-5, with unresolved D. This CDR3 region has 16 residues. The germline CDR1 and CDR2 sequences are SNHLY and FYNNEI. V was cut by 2 bases and J by 2 bases, with 13 bases left in between.

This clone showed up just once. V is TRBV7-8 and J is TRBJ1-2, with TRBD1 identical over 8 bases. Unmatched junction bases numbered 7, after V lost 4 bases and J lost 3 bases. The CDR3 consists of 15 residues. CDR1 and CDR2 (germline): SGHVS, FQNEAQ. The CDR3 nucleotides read TGTGCCAGCAGCTCTGGACAGGGAGGGGACTATGGCTACACCTTC. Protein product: CASSSGQGGDYGYTF.

DNA of the CDR3: TGTGCCAGCAGCTTAATGGCTCTAGCGGGGGGGCCCTCTAGCACAGATACGCAGTATTTT. Amino acid sequence: CASSLMALAGGPSSTDTQYF. This chain links TRBV7-3 with TRBJ2-3, with 12 bases fitting TRBD2. The trim removed 1 base at V and 0 bases at J, leaving 11 bases unmatched. CDR1 is SGHTA, CDR2 FQGTGA, per germline. The CDR3 is 20 residues long.

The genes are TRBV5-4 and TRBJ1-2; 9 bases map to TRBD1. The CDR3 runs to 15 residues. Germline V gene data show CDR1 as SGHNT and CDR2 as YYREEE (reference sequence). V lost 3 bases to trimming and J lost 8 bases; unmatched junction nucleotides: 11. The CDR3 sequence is CASSSPGQGLRGYTF. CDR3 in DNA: TGTGCCAGCAGCTCACCGGGACAGGGCCTCAGGGGCTACACCTTC.

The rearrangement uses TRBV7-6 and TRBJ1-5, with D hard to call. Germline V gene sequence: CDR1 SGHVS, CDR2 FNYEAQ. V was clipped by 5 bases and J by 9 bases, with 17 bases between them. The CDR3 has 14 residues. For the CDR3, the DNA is TGTGCCAGCAGCCTCCTCCTAGAGGGCTCGCCCCAGCATTTT. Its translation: CASSLLLEGSPQHF.

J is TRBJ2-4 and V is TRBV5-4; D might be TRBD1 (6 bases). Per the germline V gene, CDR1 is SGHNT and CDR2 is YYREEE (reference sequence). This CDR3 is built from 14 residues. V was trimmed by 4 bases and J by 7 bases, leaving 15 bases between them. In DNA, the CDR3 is TGTGCCAGCAGCGTAACTGGGGGCGGGAACATTCAGTACTTC. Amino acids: CASSVTGGGNIQYF.

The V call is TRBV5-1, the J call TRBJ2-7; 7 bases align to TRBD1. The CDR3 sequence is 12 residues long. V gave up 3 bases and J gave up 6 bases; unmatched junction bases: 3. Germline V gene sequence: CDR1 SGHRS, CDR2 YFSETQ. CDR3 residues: CASSYTGAEQYF. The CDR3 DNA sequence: TGCGCCAGCAGCTACACAGGGGCCGAGCAGTACTTC.

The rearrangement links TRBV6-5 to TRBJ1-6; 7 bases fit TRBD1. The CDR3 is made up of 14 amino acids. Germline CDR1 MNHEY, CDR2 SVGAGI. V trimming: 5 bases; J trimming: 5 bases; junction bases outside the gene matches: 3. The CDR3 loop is CASSPGTDNSPLHF. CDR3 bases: TGTGCCAGCAGTCCCGGGACAGATAATTCACCCCTCCACTTT.

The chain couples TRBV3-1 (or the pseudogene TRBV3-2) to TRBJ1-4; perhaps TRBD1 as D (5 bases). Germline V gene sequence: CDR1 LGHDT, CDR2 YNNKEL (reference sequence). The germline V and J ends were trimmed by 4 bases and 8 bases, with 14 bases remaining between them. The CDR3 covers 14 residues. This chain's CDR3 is CASSRRTGGEKLFF. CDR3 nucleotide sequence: TGTGCCAGCAGCCGGCGTACTGGGGGGGAAAAACTGTTTTTT.

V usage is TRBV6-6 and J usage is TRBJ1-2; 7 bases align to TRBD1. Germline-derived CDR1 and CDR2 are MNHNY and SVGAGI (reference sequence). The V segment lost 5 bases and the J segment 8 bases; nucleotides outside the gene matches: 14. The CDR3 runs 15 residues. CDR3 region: CASSLLALDRDGYTF. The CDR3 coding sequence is TGTGCCAGCAGTCTACTCGCCCTAGACAGGGACGGCTACACCTTC.

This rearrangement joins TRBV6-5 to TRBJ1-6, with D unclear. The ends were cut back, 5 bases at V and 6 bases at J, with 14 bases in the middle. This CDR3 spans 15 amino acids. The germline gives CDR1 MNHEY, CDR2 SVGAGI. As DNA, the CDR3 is TGTGCCAGCAGTCAATCGATGAGCCTTAATTCACCCCTCCACTTT. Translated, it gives CASSQSMSLNSPLHF.

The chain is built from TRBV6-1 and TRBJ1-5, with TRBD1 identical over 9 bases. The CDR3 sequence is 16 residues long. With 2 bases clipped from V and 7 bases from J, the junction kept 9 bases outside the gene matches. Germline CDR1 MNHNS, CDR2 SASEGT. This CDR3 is CASSERGTGLRQPQHF. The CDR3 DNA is TGTGCCAGCAGTGAAAGGGGGACAGGGCTGCGACAGCCCCAGCATTTT.

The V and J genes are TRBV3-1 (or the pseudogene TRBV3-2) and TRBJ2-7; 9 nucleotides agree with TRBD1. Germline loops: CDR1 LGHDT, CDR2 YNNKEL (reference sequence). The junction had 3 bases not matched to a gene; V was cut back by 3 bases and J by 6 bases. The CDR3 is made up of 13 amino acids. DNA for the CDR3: TGTGCCAGCAGCCAGGGGACAGGGCCCGAGCAGTACGTC. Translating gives CASSQGTGPEQYV.

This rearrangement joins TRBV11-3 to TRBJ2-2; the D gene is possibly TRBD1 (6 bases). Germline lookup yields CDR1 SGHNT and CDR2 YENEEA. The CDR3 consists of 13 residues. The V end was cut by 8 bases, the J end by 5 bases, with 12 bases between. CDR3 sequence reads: CASSRDITGELFF. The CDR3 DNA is TGTGCCAGCTCCCGGGACATAACCGGGGAGCTGTTTTTT.

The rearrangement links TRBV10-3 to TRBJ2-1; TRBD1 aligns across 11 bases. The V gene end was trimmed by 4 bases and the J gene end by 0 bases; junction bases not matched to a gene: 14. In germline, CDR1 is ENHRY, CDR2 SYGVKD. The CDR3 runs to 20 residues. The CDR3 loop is CAISGSTGTGGLLSYNEQFF. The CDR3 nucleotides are TGTGCCATCAGTGGATCTACCGGGACAGGGGGTTTGCTCTCCTACAATGAGCAGTTCTTC.

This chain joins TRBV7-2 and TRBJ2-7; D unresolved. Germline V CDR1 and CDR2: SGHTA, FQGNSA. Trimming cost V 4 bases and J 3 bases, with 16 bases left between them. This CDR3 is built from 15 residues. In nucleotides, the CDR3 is TGTGCCAGCAGCTACTACGAAACCCCCCTCTACGAGCAGTACTTC. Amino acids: CASSYYETPLYEQYF.

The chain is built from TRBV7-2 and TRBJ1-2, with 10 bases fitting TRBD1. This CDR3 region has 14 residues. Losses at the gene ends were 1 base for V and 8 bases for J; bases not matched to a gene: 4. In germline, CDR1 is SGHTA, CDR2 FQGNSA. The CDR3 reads CASSLGTGGRGYTF. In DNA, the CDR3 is TGTGCCAGCAGCTTAGGGACAGGGGGGAGGGGCTACACCTTC.